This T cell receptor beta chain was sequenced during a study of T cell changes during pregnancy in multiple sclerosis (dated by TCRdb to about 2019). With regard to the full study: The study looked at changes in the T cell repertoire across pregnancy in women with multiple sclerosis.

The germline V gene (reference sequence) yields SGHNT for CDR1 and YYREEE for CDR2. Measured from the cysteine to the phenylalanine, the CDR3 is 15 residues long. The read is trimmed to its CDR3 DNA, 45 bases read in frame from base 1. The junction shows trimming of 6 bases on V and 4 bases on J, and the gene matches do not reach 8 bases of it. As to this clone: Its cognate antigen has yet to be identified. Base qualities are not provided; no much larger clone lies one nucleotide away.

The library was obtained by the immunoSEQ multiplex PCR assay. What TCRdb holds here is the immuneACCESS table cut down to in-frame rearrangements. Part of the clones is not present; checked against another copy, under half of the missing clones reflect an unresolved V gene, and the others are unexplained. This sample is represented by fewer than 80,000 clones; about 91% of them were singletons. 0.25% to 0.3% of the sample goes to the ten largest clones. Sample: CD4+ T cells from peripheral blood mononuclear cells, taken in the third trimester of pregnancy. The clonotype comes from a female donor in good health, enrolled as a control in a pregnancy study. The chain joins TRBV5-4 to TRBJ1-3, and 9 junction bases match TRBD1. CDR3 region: CASTVQGASGNTIYF. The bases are TGTGCCAGCACCGTACAGGGGGCTTCCGGAAACACCATATATTTT.